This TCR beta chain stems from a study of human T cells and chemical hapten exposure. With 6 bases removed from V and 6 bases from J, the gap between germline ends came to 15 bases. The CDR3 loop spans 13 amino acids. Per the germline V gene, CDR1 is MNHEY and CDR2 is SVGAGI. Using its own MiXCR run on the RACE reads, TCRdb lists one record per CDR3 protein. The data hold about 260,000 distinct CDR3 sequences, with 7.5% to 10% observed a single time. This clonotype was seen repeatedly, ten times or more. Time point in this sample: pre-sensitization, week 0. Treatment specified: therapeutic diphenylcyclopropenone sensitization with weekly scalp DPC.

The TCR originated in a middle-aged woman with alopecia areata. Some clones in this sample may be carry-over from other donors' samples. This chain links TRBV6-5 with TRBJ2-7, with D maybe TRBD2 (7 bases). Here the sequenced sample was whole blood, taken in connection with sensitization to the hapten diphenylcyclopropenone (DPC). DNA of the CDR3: TGTGCCAGCAGCCGGGGGGCTATCGTCGAGCAGTACTTC. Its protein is CASSRGAIVEQYF.